Sequencing of this T cell receptor beta chain was carried out in a study of tumor-infiltrating lymphocytes in oesophageal squamous cell carcinoma listed by TCRdb under 2016. CDR1 MNHEY and CDR2 SVGEGT were looked up in the germline V gene. The CDR3, from cysteine to phenylalanine, totals 14 residues. Solely the CDR3 DNA is kept, with 42 bases framed from the first base. Libraries were constructed by PCR. The sequencing machine was an Illumina HiSeq 2000. TCRdb took the public reads, trimmed them with fastp at Q25, ran MiXCR for clone calling and kept in-frame beta chains. Each CDR3 protein appears once, grouped with its most common genes and DNA. The sample table contains under 20,000 distinct CDR3 sequences; only one count was recorded for less than 55% of them. Jointly, the top ten make up roughly 36% of the sample. To note about this clonotype: No antigen is known for it. Base qualities are not recorded, but no much larger clone differs from it by a single base.

Sequencing was performed on normal esophageal tissue next to the tumor. This receptor was identified in a female donor with esophageal squamous cell carcinoma. The chain joins TRBV6-2 or TRBV6-3 to TRBJ2-5; the D region may be TRBD1 or TRBD2, each matching 5 bases equally. The J call is in doubt because the DNA end fits TRBJ2-7 better. The sequenced DNA: TGTGCCAGCAGTTACCCGGGACCTCCCTACGAGCAGTACTTC. The resulting protein is CASSYPGPPYEQYF.